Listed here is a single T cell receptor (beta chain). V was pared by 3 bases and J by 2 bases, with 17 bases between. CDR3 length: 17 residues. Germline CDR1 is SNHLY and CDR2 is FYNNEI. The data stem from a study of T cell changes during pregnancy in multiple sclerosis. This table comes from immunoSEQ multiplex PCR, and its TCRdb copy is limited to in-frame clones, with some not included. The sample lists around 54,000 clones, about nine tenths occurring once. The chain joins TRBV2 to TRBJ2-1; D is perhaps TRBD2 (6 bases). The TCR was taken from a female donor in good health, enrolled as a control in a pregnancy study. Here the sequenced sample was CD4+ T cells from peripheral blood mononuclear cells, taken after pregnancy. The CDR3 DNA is TGTGCCAGCAGTGATTTATCATCGCGGGGCCCCTACAATGAGCAGTTCTTC. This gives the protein CASSDLSSRGPYNEQFF. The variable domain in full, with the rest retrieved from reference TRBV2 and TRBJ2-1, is EPEVTQTPSHQVTQMGQEVILRCVPISNHLYFYWYRQILGQKVEFLVSFYNNEISEKSEIFDDQFSVERPDGSNFTLKIRSTKLEDSAMYFCASSDLSSRGPYNEQFFGPGTRLTVL.